A selection of T cell receptor beta chains follows, all from one sample in a study of blood T cells in healthy people across ages. TCRdb called the 5' RACE reads again in MiXCR, with one record for every CDR3 protein. The sample comprises about 1.7 million distinct CDR3 sequences, approximately 30% of which are singletons, and around 7.7% rests with the top ten. Sequencing was carried out using blood. These receptors all stem from a woman in her 30s in good health. Both conserved end residues are part of each CDR3. Each record gives: D gene, clone size, J gene, V gene, CDR3 DNA, CDR3 protein. A D gene is named only where the DNA matches it firmly. Only part of the rows carry a size: once, few, many, or a class if the clone is expanded.

d_gene: TRBD1
abundance: -
j_gene: TRBJ1-2
v_gene: TRBV7-9
CDR3nt: TGTGCCAGCATCGACAGGGAAACTCTACGTGGCTACACCTTC
CDR3aa: CASIDRETLRGYTF

d_gene: -
abundance: -
j_gene: TRBJ2-7
v_gene: TRBV3-1
CDR3nt: TGTGCCAGCAGCCAAAGTCACGGGGATGAGCAGTACTTC
CDR3aa: CASSQSHGDEQYF

d_gene: -
abundance: -
j_gene: TRBJ2-3
v_gene: TRBV10-2
CDR3nt: TGCGCCAGCAGTAGGACCCAGATCAGGACAGATACGCAGTATTTT
CDR3aa: CASSRTQIRTDTQYF

d_gene: -
abundance: -
j_gene: TRBJ2-5
v_gene: TRBV5-5
CDR3nt: TGTGCCAGCAGCTCCTCGACCGGTACGGGGCCCTGGGAGACCCAGTACTTC
CDR3aa: CASSSSTGTGPWETQYF

d_gene: -
abundance: many
j_gene: TRBJ2-7
v_gene: TRBV6-6
CDR3nt: TGTGCCAGCAGTTCCCCGTGGGGGGACACCTACGAGCAGTACTTC
CDR3aa: CASSSPWGDTYEQYF

d_gene: -
abundance: -
j_gene: TRBJ2-6
v_gene: TRBV7-9
CDR3nt: TGTGCCAGCAGCGGGTGGGGATCTGGGGCCAACGTCCTGACTTTC
CDR3aa: CASSGWGSGANVLTF

d_gene: TRBD1
abundance: -
j_gene: TRBJ1-2
v_gene: TRBV2
CDR3nt: TGTGCCGGATCAGGACAGGGGGCGGGTGGCTACACCTTC
CDR3aa: CAGSGQGAGGYTF

d_gene: -
abundance: few
j_gene: TRBJ1-6
v_gene: TRBV4-1
CDR3nt: TGCGCCAGCAGCCAAGATCCGGGGACTGTCGGTTCACCCCTCCACTTT
CDR3aa: CASSQDPGTVGSPLHF

d_gene: TRBD2
abundance: -
j_gene: TRBJ2-1
v_gene: TRBV5-1
CDR3nt: TGCGCCACCGCCTCGGCCAGCGGGGGGGCCCGGGAGCAGTTCTTC
CDR3aa: CATASASGGAREQFF

d_gene: -
abundance: few
j_gene: TRBJ1-4
v_gene: TRBV20-1
CDR3nt: TGCAGTGTCCAGGAGGGAGAAGAACTGTTTTTT
CDR3aa: CSVQEGEELFF

d_gene: TRBD2
abundance: -
j_gene: TRBJ2-3
v_gene: TRBV6-1
CDR3nt: TGTGCCAGCAGTGAAGTAATAGGCGGGGGGGTAAAAGATACGCAGTATTTT
CDR3aa: CASSEVIGGGVKDTQYF

d_gene: -
abundance: many
j_gene: TRBJ2-5
v_gene: TRBV29-1
CDR3nt: TGCAGCGTTGAACGGGGGACCCAGTACTTC
CDR3aa: CSVERGTQYF

d_gene: -
abundance: -
j_gene: TRBJ1-6
v_gene: TRBV29-1
CDR3nt: TGCAGCGTTATGGAATACAGCTATAATTCACCCCTCCACTTT
CDR3aa: CSVMEYSYNSPLHF

d_gene: TRBD1
abundance: few
j_gene: TRBJ2-6
v_gene: TRBV19
CDR3nt: TGTGCCAGTAGTTCGGGACAGTTTGTCTCTGGGGCCAACGTCCTGACTTTC
CDR3aa: CASSSGQFVSGANVLTF

d_gene: TRBD1
abundance: -
j_gene: TRBJ1-6
v_gene: TRBV6-5
CDR3nt: TGTGCCAGCAGCCGACTACAGGGGGGCTCACCCCGCCACTTT
CDR3aa: CASSRLQGGSPRHF

d_gene: -
abundance: -
j_gene: TRBJ2-2
v_gene: TRBV20-1
CDR3nt: TGCAGTACTAGAGATATAAGGGAGCCCGGGGAGCTGTTTTTT
CDR3aa: CSTRDIREPGELFF

d_gene: TRBD1
abundance: -
j_gene: TRBJ1-6
v_gene: TRBV7-2
CDR3nt: TGTGCCAGCAGCTTAGGAGCGGGACAGGGTAATTCACCCCTCCACTTT
CDR3aa: CASSLGAGQGNSPLHF

d_gene: TRBD1
abundance: few
j_gene: TRBJ2-7
v_gene: TRBV25-1
CDR3nt: TGTGCCAAGGTTCCTGACGGACAGGGTGGCCACGAGCAGTACTTC
CDR3aa: CAKVPDGQGGHEQYF

d_gene: -
abundance: many
j_gene: TRBJ2-5
v_gene: TRBV7-2
CDR3nt: TGTGCCAGCAGCTACTGGTCGGGGGAGACCCAGTACTTC
CDR3aa: CASSYWSGETQYF

d_gene: -
abundance: -
j_gene: TRBJ2-7
v_gene: TRBV20-1
CDR3nt: TGCAGTGTTGGGGTAGCGCCCACCTACGAGCAGTACTTC
CDR3aa: CSVGVAPTYEQYF

d_gene: TRBD2
abundance: few
j_gene: TRBJ2-5
v_gene: TRBV6-6
CDR3nt: TGTGCCAGCACCCACAAGCGGGGCGGGGAGACCCAGTACTTC
CDR3aa: CASTHKRGGETQYF

d_gene: TRBD2
abundance: few
j_gene: TRBJ2-1
v_gene: TRBV7-2
CDR3nt: TGTGCCAGCAGCTTAGCGATGGTAGCGGGATACAATGAGCAGTTCTTC
CDR3aa: CASSLAMVAGYNEQFF